The sequence of this TCR beta chain was determined in a study of cytotoxic CD8 clonotypes in ibrutinib-treated CLL. Study details: Patients attained some 25 partial and 2 complete responses; at median around 68 months, around 15 remained remitted while around 12 progressed. Samples showed on average about 260,000 productive templates and roughly 90,000 productive rearrangements.

The data were produced by immunoSEQ multiplex PCR, yet TCRdb's version contains in-frame clones alone and is incomplete. The sample yields approximately 200,000 clones, 72% seen once. General study findings and limits: Clonality at baseline surpassed age-matched healthy donors and tracked circulating CD8+ T-cell counts.

The V segment lost 4 bases and the J segment 8 bases; nucleotides outside the gene matches: 10. Looked up from germline, CDR1 is LGHNA and CDR2 is YNFKEQ. This CDR3 has 15 amino acids. This clone was picked up one time. No antigen is known for it. The chain couples TRBV4-2 to TRBJ2-1; 8 bases map to TRBD2. Sequencing used PBMCs, obtained after 24 months of ibrutinib treatment. This sequence originates from a human donor with chronic lymphocytic leukemia. The CDR3 nucleotides read TGTGCCAGCAGCCCACAGCGGGAGAGTTTTTATGAGCAGTTCTTC. It specifies CASSPQRESFYEQFF.